This T cell receptor beta chain was retrieved from a study of blood T cell repertoires in COVID-19. Study-level background: There were acute and convalescent COVID-19 samples, and they came from the United States, Italy and Spain.

CDR3 length equals 16 residues. Libraries were prepared by immunoSEQ multiplex PCR; TCRdb keeps only in-frame clonotypes and omits some of them. The sample holds 150,000 to 200,000 clones, approximately 85% seen once. This chain connects TRBV21-1 to TRBJ2-1; the table's D call TRBD2 went unverified against the DNA. TRBV21-1 is designated a pseudogene. The sample was peripheral blood. This clonotype originated in an older woman with acute or convalescent COVID-19. The CDR3 region has the DNA TGTGCCAGCAGCAAGGGGAGCGGGAGGGGAGATAATGAGCAGTTCTTC. It translates to CASSKGSGRGDNEQFF.